The T cell receptor (beta chain) described here comes from a study of blood T cell repertoires in COVID-19. Turning to the study itself: From the United States, Italy and Spain came samples of acute and convalescent COVID-19.

J was trimmed by 1 base and V by 6 bases; bases with no gene match: 9. CDR1 and CDR2 from the germline V gene are MNHEY and SVGAGI. The CDR3 has 15 residues. Source study methods: Amplification of reference gene primers provided the estimated nucleated cell counts. Sequencing was performed with immunoSEQ multiplex PCR; in TCRdb, only in-frame clones are kept and a portion is missing. For V, J and clone size, that table is used; D and trimming come from the DNA. The data show around 47,000 clones, with 89% seen just once and around 10% held by the top ten. The rearrangement links TRBV6-5 to TRBJ2-7; 7 bases map to TRBD2. Specimen: peripheral blood. The receptor was derived from an elderly man with active or convalescent COVID-19. For the CDR3, the DNA is TGTGCCAGCAGCCGCTTAGGGAGGGATTCCTACGAGCAGTACTTC. It encodes CASSRLGRDSYEQYF.